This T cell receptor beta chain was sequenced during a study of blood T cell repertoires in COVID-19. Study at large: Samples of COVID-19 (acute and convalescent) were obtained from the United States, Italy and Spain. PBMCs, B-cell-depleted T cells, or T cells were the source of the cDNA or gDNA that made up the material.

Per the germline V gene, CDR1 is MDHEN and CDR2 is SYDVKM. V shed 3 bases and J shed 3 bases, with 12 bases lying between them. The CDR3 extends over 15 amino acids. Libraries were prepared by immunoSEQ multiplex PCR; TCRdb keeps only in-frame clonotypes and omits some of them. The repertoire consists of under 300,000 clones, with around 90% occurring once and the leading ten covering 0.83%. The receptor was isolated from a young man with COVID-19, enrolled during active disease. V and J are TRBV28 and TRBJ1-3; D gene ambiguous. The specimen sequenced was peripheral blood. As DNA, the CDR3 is TGTGCCAGCAGTTTCCCGGGGTTGGGTGGAAACACCATATATTTT. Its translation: CASSFPGLGGNTIYF.